This T cell receptor (beta chain) was identified during a study of T cells in localized non-small cell lung cancer. The study's findings and limits: As only one tumor region underwent sequencing, heterogeneity remains possible. It was uninvolved adjacent lung that showed the highest T cell clonality, exceeding tumor.

Clones were read by immunoSEQ multiplex PCR, and TCRdb kept only the in-frame ones, dropping some. Here the sample spans about 31,000 clones, 94% being singletons. The V end was cut by 2 bases, the J end by 3 bases, with 14 bases between. The germline CDR1 and CDR2 sequences are SGHRS and YFSETQ. The length of the CDR3 is 16 residues. This clone was found once. The antigen is unknown. This TCR came from a woman aged 40-69 years with stage I lung adenocarcinoma. This material consisted of peripheral blood, taken before any cancer treatment. This rearrangement joins TRBV5-1 to TRBJ1-4; D unclear. The CDR3 is CASSFGLVRSNEKLFF. The CDR3 nucleotides are TGCGCCAGCAGCTTTGGGTTAGTGAGGTCTAATGAAAAACTGTTTTTT.